The 28 T cell receptor beta chains below were found in one sample sequenced in a study of T cell responses to AZD1222 COVID-19 vaccine. TCRdb keeps only in-frame clones here, not all; method: immunoSEQ multiplex PCR. The sample shows about 110,000 clones, around 87% of them seen only once. The sequencing used peripheral blood, collected 28 days after the second AZD1222 dose. All receptors come from an adult who received the AZD1222 COVID-19 vaccine.

This clone is medium-sized within its sample. The chain recombines TRBV21-1 with TRBJ2-7; the D call in the table, TRBD1, was not verified against the DNA. TRBV21-1 has pseudogene status. This CDR3 has 15 amino acids. CDR3: CASRNTTGPSYEQYF. The CDR3 region has the DNA TGTGCCAGCAGAAATACGACAGGGCCCTCCTACGAGCAGTACTTC.

The chain joins TRBV5-1 to TRBJ1-4; TRBD1 aligns across 9 bases. The germline V gene has CDR1 SGHRS and CDR2 YFSETQ. The CDR3 is 17 residues long. The trim removed 3 bases at V and 3 bases at J, leaving 9 bases unmatched. The CDR3 region is CASSSKTGGSANEKLFF. The DNA for the CDR3 is TGCGCCAGCAGCTCGAAGACAGGGGGTTCGGCTAATGAAAAACTGTTTTTT.

This chain joins TRBV19 and TRBJ1-2; tentatively, D is TRBD1 (6 bases). CDR3 length: 13 residues. V was trimmed by 2 bases and J by 8 bases, leaving 12 bases between them. Germline V gene lookup returns CDR1 LNHDA and CDR2 SQIVND (reference sequence). This CDR3 reads CASSINRAEGYTF. The CDR3 DNA reads TGTGCCAGTAGTATAAACAGGGCGGAAGGCTACACCTTC. The variable domain in full, with the rest retrieved from reference TRBV19 and TRBJ1-2, is DGGITQSPKYLFRKEGQNVTLSCEQNLNHDAMYWYRQDPGQGLRLIYYSQIVNDFQKGDIAEGYSVSREKKESFPLTVTSAQKNPTAFYLCASSINRAEGYTFGSGTRLTVV.

This rearrangement joins TRBV3-1 (or the pseudogene TRBV3-2) to TRBJ2-7, with TRBD1 as a possible D gene (6 bases). The CDR3 has 14 residues. Germline CDR1 and CDR2: LGHDT and YNNKEL (reference sequence). Trimming pared 6 bases from V and 4 bases from J, leaving 16 bases between. This CDR3 reads CASSQQGARYEQYF. The CDR3 coding sequence is TGTGCCAGCAGTCAACAGGGAGCCCGGTACGAGCAGTACTTC.

The chain is built from TRBV4-3 and TRBJ2-3; D call uncertain. Per germline, CDR1 LGHNA and CDR2 YSLEER. Trimming stripped 4 bases from V and 6 bases from J, with 11 bases between. The CDR3 totals 13 residues. The CDR3 here is CASSLLRLDTQYF. The CDR3 nucleotides read TGCGCCAGCAGCCTCCTCCGGCTGGATACGCAGTATTTT.

This clone appeared a single time. V and J are TRBV6-6 and TRBJ2-7; the D is unclear. CDR3 size: 12 residues. Germline loops: CDR1 MNHNY, CDR2 SVGAGI (reference sequence). Trimming took 5 bases from V and 3 from J, leaving 8 bases between them. CDR3 coding DNA: TGTGCCAGCAGTCTCGACTTCTACGAGCAGTACTTC. Residues: CASSLDFYEQYF.

The J gene is TRBJ1-2, the V gene TRBV11-2; 9 nucleotides match TRBD1. The CDR3 has 17 amino acids. Trimming removed 5 bases from V and 10 bases from J; junction bases left unmatched: 20. Germline assignment: CDR1 SGHAT and CDR2 FQNNGV. The CDR3, as DNA: TGTGCCAGCAGCCTCCGGACAGGGGCCACGTCATATGGTGACTACACCTTC. This encodes CASSLRTGATSYGDYTF.

The chain links TRBV14 to TRBJ1-3; perhaps TRBD1 as D (6 bases). CDR1 is SGHDN, CDR2 FVKESK, per germline. The CDR3 spans 15 residues. V lost 3 bases, J lost 9 bases, and 18 bases lay in between. CDR3 sequence: CASSQIQGSRGTIYF. For the CDR3, the DNA is TGTGCCAGCAGCCAGATACAGGGTTCACGAGGCACCATATATTTT.

The V gene is TRBV7-9, the J gene TRBJ1-1; D unresolved. V was shortened by 6 bases and J by 4 bases, with 9 bases between the two germline ends. The CDR3 loop spans 12 amino acids. Germline lookup yields CDR1 SEHNR and CDR2 FQNEAQ (reference sequence). The CDR3 DNA reads TGTGCCAGCAGTATGAGGGCCACTGAAGCTTTCTTT. Protein: CASSMRATEAFF.

This clone has only a few counts. The rearrangement links TRBV7-8 to TRBJ2-1, with TRBD2 matching over 15 bases. Trimming removed 3 bases from V and 10 bases from J; junction bases left unmatched: 1. Germline-derived CDR1 and CDR2 are SGHVS and FQNEAQ. The CDR3 sequence is 14 residues long. The CDR3 DNA reads as TGTGCCAGCAGCTTGGGGACTAGCGGGGGGGAGCAGTTCTTC. Its translation: CASSLGTSGGEQFF.

The chain links TRBV19 to TRBJ2-2; 9 positions match TRBD2. The CDR3 sequence is 15 residues long. CDR1 and CDR2 (germline): LNHDA, SQIVND (reference sequence). After removal of 5 bases from V and 0 bases from J, the junction contained 1 base not matched to a gene. DNA of the CDR3: TGTGCCAGTAGTGCTAGCGGGGCGAACACCGGGGAGCTGTTTTTT. Protein product: CASSASGANTGELFF.

The J gene is TRBJ2-2, the V gene TRBV27; D ambiguous. The V end was cut by 5 bases, the J end by 8 bases, with 9 bases between. The V gene's germline CDR1 is MNHEY and CDR2 SMNVEV (reference sequence). CDR3 size: 12 residues. This CDR3 reads CASSPLMGELFF. For the CDR3, the DNA is TGTGCCAGCAGTCCCCTTATGGGGGAGCTGTTTTTT.

The gene calls are TRBV6-2 or TRBV6-3 and TRBJ1-1; tentative D call: TRBD1 (5 bases). The germline CDR1 and CDR2 sequences are MNHEY and SVGEGT. Trimming stripped 6 bases from V and 5 bases from J, with 13 bases between. CDR3 length: 13 residues. The CDR3 DNA reads TGTGCCAGCAGCTATCAGGGAGGGACTGAAGCTTTCTTT. As protein: CASSYQGGTEAFF.

The rearrangement joins TRBV6-5 to TRBJ2-5; D is unresolved. Trimming removed 7 bases at V and 4 bases at J, with 7 bases between. The CDR3 extends over 11 amino acids. CDR1 is MNHEY and CDR2 is SVGAGI in the germline V gene. The CDR3: CASTELETQYF. The CDR3, as DNA: TGTGCCAGCACCGAGTTAGAGACCCAGTACTTC.

This clone came up a few times. This rearrangement joins TRBV7-6 to TRBJ1-4; TRBD1 is a possible D gene (5 bases). Per the germline V gene, CDR1 is SGHVS and CDR2 is FNYEAQ. V was trimmed by 5 bases and J by 2 bases, leaving 12 bases between them. The length of the CDR3 is 15 residues. The CDR3 coding sequence is TGTGCCAGCAGCCCGCGAGAGGGGACTAATGAAAAACTGTTTTTT. As protein: CASSPREGTNEKLFF. The variable domain in full, completed from reference TRBV7-6 and TRBJ1-4, reads GAGVSQSPRYKVTKRGQDVALRCDPISGHVSLYWYRQALGQGPEFLTYFNYEAQQDKSGLPNDRFSAERPEGSISTLTIQRTEQRDSAMYRCASSPREGTNEKLFFGSGTQLSVL.

The chain recombines TRBV19 with TRBJ1-1; TRBD1 might be the D (5 bases). The V end lost 4 bases, the J end lost 7 bases, and 16 bases lay between the germline ends. Germline V CDR1 and CDR2: LNHDA, SQIVND (reference sequence). The CDR3 runs to 14 residues. The DNA for the CDR3 is TGTGCCAGTAGTAACCAAGCAGGGACCATTGAAGCTTTCTTT. Translation gives CASSNQAGTIEAFF.

V is TRBV4-1 and J is TRBJ1-4, with D unresolved. Germline CDR1 is MGHRA and CDR2 is YSYEKL. The CDR3 contains 16 residues. V gave up 1 base and J gave up 4 bases, with 13 bases separating them. The CDR3 DNA reads TGCGCCAGCAGCCAAGGTCTCCGGCGCGTTAATGAAAAACTGTTTTTT. Its translation is CASSQGLRRVNEKLFF.

This sequence joins TRBV15 and TRBJ1-1; D unclear. Germline-derived CDR1 and CDR2 are LNHNV and YYDKDF (reference sequence). The CDR3 spans 13 residues. Trimming shortened V by 3 bases and J by 5 bases, and 10 bases separated the two germline ends. Here the CDR3 reads CATSSSWRTEAFF. In DNA form, the CDR3 reads TGTGCCACCAGCAGTTCCTGGAGAACTGAAGCTTTCTTT.

CDR3 loop: CASSLGLMNEQFF. Here the CDR3 DNA reads TGTGCCAGCAGCTTGGGTCTTATGAATGAGCAGTTCTTC. The chain couples TRBV7-3 to TRBJ2-1; the D is unclear. Trimming left V 3 bases short and J 7 bases short, with 10 bases between. The CDR3 sequence is 13 residues long. Germline V gene data show CDR1 as SGHTA and CDR2 as FQGTGA.

The CDR3 spells CASSYTPGQLYGYTF. The CDR3 nucleotides read TGTGCCAGCAGTTACACCCCCGGACAGCTTTATGGCTACACCTTC. J is TRBJ1-2 and V is TRBV6-5; possible D gene TRBD1, 6 bases. Germline V CDR1 and CDR2: MNHEY, SVGAGI. Between the trimmed V and J ends, which lost 2 bases and 5 bases, there was a span of 15 bases. The CDR3 is made up of 15 amino acids.

This clone was picked up one time. J is TRBJ1-4 and V is TRBV30; 7 bases are a match to TRBD1. V dropped 5 bases and J dropped 6; count of bases not matched to a gene: 0. The CDR3 is 11 residues long. Germline V gene sequence: CDR1 GTSNPN, CDR2 SVGIG (reference sequence). The CDR3 region is CAWDRDEKLFF. The CDR3, as DNA: TGTGCCTGGGACAGGGATGAAAAACTGTTTTTT.

The CDR3 coding sequence is TGTGCCAGCAGTTCCACGTCAACACAACATTTT. Protein sequence: CASSSTSTQHF. The genes are TRBV12-3 or TRBV12-4 and TRBJ1-5; no firm D call. There are 11 residues in the CDR3. The germline V and J ends were trimmed by 4 bases and 16 bases, with 14 bases remaining between them.

The rearrangement joins TRBV5-5 to TRBJ1-4; D gene unclear. The V gene lost 2 bases and the J gene lost 4 bases, with 9 bases spanning the gap. Per the germline V gene, CDR1 is SGHKS and CDR2 is YYEKEE (reference sequence). There are 14 residues in the CDR3. The CDR3 loop is CASSFQLDNEKLFF. The CDR3 region has the DNA TGTGCCAGCAGCTTCCAGTTGGATAATGAAAAACTGTTTTTT.

The sample holds one count of this clone. The DNA is omitted, as the CDR3 cannot be located on it reliably, and the CDR3 follows TCRdb's listing. The chain couples TRBV11-2 to TRBJ2-7; the table's D call TRBD1 went unverified against the DNA. Per the germline V gene, CDR1 is SGHAT and CDR2 is FQNNGV. The CDR3 is 12 residues long, ends included. This CDR3 reads CASSWGPGNEYF.

The chain combines TRBV9 with TRBJ2-3; unclear D gene. CDR1 and CDR2 (germline): SGDLS, YYNGEE. The V end was cut by 0 bases, the J end by 2 bases, with 10 bases between. This CDR3 comprises 15 residues. This chain's CDR3 is CASSVESAHTDTQYF. CDR3 sequence (DNA): TGTGCCAGCAGCGTAGAAAGCGCTCACACAGATACGCAGTATTTT.

V and J are TRBV5-6 and TRBJ2-1; weak D call: TRBD1 (5 bases). CDR1 and CDR2 from the germline V gene are SGHDT and YYEEEE. This CDR3 spans 15 amino acids. V was shortened by 1 base and J by 4 bases, with 12 bases between the two germline ends. CDR3 coding DNA: TGTGCCAGCAGCTTGATAGAACAGGAGTACAATGAGCAGTTCTTC. Its translation: CASSLIEQEYNEQFF.

The chain couples TRBV7-2 to TRBJ1-5, with D perhaps matching TRBD1 (6 bases). This CDR3 contains 16 residues. V was clipped by 6 bases and J by 0 bases, with 15 bases between them. Germline V CDR1 and CDR2: SGHTA, FQGNSA. CDR3 residues: CASSYSQGFSNQPQHF. The CDR3 region has the DNA TGTGCCAGCAGTTACTCACAGGGTTTTAGCAATCAGCCCCAGCATTTT.

The rearrangement joins TRBV7-2 to TRBJ2-5; D is possibly TRBD2 (6 bases). The CDR3 spans 15 residues. The germline V gene encodes CDR1 SGHTA and CDR2 FQGNSA. V lost 5 bases and J 0 bases, leaving 13 bases between the germline ends. Here the CDR3 DNA reads TGTGCCAGCAGCCCCTGGGCGGGGAACCAAGAGACCCAGTACTTC. Amino acids: CASSPWAGNQETQYF.